These 4 T cell receptor beta chains originate from one sample sequenced in a study of blood T cell repertoires in COVID-19. Measured with immunoSEQ multiplex PCR; TCRdb has only the in-frame clones, and not every one. The sample has approximately 70,000 clones; approximately 80% are singletons. Sequencing was performed on peripheral blood. The receptors shown here come from a man between 65 and 79 years old who had recovered from COVID-19.

The rearrangement links TRBV5-4 to TRBJ1-1; no clear D gene. The CDR3 covers 15 residues. Germline CDR1 reads SGHNT; CDR2 reads YYREEE (reference sequence). V was clipped by 4 bases and J by 1 base, with 14 bases between them. CDR3 residues: CASSPIHQQNTEAFF. CDR3 nucleotide sequence: TGTGCCAGCAGCCCGATACACCAACAGAACACTGAAGCTTTCTTT.

This chain connects TRBV6-1 to TRBJ2-3, with 8 bases fitting TRBD1. J lost 2 bases, V lost 3 bases, and 10 bases had no gene match. This CDR3 is 17 amino acids long. CDR1 and CDR2 (germline): MNHNS, SASEGT. In nucleotides, the CDR3 is TGTGCCAGCAGTGACCTGGTGGGGACAGGTTACACAGATACGCAGTATTTT. As protein: CASSDLVGTGYTDTQYF.

The J gene is TRBJ1-2, the V gene TRBV6-1; D gene ambiguous. The CDR3 totals 13 residues. Trimming took 0 bases from V and 5 from J, leaving 7 bases between them. Germline V CDR1 and CDR2: MNHNS, SASEGT. The CDR3 DNA reads TGTGCCAGCAGTGAAGCGGGCCAGTATGGCTACACCTTC. Protein product: CASSEAGQYGYTF.

A single count supports this clone. This chain joins TRBV6-6 and TRBJ1-1, with 9 positions matching TRBD1. V trimming: 5 bases; J trimming: 0 bases; junction bases outside the gene matches: 4. Germline CDR1 and CDR2: MNHNY and SVGAGI (reference sequence). The CDR3 extends over 15 amino acids. The DNA for the CDR3 is TGTGCCAGCAGTAAGGGACAGGGAGTGAACACTGAAGCTTTCTTT. It codes for CASSKGQGVNTEAFF.